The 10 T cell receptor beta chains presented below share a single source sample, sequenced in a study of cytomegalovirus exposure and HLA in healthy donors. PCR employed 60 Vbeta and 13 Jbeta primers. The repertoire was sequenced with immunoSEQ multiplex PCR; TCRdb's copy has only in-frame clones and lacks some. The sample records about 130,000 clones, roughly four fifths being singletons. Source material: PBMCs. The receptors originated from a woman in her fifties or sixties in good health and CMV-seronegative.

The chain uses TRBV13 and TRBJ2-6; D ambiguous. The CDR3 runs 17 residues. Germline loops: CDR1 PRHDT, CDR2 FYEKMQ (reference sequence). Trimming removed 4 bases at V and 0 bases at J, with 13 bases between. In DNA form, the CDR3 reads TGTGCCAGCAGCTCTGGCCATCAACCCTCTGGGGCCAACGTCCTGACTTTC. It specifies CASSSGHQPSGANVLTF.

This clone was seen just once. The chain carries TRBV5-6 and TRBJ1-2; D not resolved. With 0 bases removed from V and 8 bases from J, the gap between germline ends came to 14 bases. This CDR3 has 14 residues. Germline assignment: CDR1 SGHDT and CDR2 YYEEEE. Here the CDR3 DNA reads TGTGCCAGCAGCTTGGCGGGGAATAGTGGAGGCTACACCTTC. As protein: CASSLAGNSGGYTF.

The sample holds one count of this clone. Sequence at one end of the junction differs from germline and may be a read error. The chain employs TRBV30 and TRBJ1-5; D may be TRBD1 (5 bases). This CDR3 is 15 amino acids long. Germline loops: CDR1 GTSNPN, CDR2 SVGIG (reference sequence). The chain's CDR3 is CAWSVQAYSNQPQNF. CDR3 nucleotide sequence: TGTGCCTGGAGTGTACAGGCTTATAGCAATCAGCCCCAGAATTTT.

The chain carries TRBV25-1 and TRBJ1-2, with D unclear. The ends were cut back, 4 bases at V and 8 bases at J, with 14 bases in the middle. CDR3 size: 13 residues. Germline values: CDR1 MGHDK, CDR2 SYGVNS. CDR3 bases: TGTGCCAGCAGTGGCACGGGGTTGGGGGGCTACACCTTC. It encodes CASSGTGLGGYTF.

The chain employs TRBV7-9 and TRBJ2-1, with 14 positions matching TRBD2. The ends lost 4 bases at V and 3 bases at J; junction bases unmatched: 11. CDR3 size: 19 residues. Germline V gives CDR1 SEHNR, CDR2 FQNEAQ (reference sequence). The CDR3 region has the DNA TGTGCCAGCAGCTACCCGACTAGCGGGAGGGCGCAAAGCTACAATGAGCAGTTCTTC. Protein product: CASSYPTSGRAQSYNEQFF.

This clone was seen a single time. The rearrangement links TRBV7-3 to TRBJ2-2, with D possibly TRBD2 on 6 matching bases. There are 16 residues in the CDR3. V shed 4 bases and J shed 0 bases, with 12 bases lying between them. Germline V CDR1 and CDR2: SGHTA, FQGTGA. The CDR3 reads CASSSLADANTGELFF. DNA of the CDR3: TGTGCCAGCAGCTCTTTAGCGGATGCGAACACCGGGGAGCTGTTTTTT.

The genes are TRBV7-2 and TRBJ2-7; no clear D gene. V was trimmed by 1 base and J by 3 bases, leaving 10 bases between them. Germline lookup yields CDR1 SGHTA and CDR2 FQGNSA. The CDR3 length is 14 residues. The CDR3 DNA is TGTGCCAGCAGCTTAGGGGCCGGCGTCTACGAGCAGTACGTC. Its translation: CASSLGAGVYEQYV.

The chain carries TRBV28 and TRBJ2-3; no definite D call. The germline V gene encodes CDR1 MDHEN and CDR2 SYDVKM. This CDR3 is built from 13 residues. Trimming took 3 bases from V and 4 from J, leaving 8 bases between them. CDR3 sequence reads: CASSLEWPDTQYF. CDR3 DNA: TGTGCCAGCAGTTTGGAGTGGCCAGATACGCAGTATTTT.

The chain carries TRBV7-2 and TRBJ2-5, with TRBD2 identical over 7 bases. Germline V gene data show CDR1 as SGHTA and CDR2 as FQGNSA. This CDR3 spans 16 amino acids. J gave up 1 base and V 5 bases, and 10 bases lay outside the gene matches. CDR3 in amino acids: CASSPLGLAVQETQYF. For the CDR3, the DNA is TGTGCCAGCAGCCCCCTAGGGCTAGCGGTCCAAGAGACCCAGTACTTC.

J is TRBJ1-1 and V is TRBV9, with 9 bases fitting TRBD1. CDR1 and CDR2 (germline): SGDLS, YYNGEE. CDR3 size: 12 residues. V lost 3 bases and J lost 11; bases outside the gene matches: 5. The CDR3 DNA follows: TGTGCCAGCAGCGCGGTACAGGGGGCGGCTTTCTTT. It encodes CASSAVQGAAFF.